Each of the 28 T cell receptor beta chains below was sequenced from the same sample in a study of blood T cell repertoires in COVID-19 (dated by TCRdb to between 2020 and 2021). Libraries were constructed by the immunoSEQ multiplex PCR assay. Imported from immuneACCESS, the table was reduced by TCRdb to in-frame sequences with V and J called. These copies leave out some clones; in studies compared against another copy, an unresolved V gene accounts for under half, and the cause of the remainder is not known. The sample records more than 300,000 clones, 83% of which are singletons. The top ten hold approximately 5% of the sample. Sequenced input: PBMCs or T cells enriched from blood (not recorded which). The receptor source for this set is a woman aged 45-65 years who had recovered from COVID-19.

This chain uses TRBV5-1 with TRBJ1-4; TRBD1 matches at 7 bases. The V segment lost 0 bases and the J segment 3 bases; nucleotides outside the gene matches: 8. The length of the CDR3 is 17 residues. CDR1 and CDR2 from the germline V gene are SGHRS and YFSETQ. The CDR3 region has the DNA TGCGCCAGCAGCTTGGGCGAAAGGGGGCGAGCTAATGAAAAACTGTTTTTT. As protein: CASSLGERGRANEKLFF. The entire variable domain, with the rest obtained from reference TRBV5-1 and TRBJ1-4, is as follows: KAGVTQTPRYLIKTRGQQVTLSCSPISGHRSVSWYQQTPGQGLQFLFEYFSETQRNKGNFPGRFSGRQFSNSRSEMNVSTLELGDSALYLCASSLGERGRANEKLFFGSGTQLSVL.

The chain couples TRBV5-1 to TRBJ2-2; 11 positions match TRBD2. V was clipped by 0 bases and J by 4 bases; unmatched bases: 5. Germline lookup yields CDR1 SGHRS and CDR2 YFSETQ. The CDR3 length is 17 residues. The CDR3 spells CASSLEVLAGGTGELFF. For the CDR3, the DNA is TGCGCCAGCAGCTTGGAGGTGCTAGCGGGGGGCACCGGGGAGCTGTTTTTT.

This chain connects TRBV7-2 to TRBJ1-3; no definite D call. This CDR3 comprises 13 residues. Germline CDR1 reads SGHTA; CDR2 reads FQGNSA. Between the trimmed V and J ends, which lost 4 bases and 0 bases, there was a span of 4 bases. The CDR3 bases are TGTGCCAGCAGCTCAGGCTCTGGAAACACCATATATTTT. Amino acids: CASSSGSGNTIYF.

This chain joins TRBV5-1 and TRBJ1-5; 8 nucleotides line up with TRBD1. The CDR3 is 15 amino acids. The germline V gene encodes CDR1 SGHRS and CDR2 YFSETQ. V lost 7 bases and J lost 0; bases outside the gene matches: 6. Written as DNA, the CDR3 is TGCGCCAGCCGACTGACAGGGGATAGCAATCAGCCCCAGCATTTT. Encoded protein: CASRLTGDSNQPQHF.

The CDR3 region has the DNA TGTGCCAGCAGCTTTGGACAGGGCTCCACTGAAGCTTTCTTT. It codes for CASSFGQGSTEAFF. The J gene is TRBJ1-1, the V gene TRBV7-6; 8 positions agree with TRBD1. The trim removed 3 bases at V and 4 bases at J, leaving 4 bases unmatched. The germline CDR1 and CDR2 sequences are SGHVS and FNYEAQ. This CDR3 is 14 amino acids long.

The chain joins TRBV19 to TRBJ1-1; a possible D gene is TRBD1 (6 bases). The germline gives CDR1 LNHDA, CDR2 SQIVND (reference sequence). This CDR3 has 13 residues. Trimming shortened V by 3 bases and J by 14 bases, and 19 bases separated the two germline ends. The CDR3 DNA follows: TGTGCCAGTAGTATCGGACAGCCCGCCGTTATGTTCTTT. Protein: CASSIGQPAVMFF.

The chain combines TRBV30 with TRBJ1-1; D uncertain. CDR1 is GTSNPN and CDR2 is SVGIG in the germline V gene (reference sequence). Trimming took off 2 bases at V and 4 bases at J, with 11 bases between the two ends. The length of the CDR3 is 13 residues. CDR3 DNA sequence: TGTGCCTGGAGTAACCTCAGAAGCACTGAAGCTTTCTTT. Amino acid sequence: CAWSNLRSTEAFF.

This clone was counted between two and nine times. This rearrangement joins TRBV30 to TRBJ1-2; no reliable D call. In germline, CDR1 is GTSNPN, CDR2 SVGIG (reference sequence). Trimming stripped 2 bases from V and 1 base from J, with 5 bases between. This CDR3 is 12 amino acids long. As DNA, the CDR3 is TGTGCCTGGAGTAGACATAACTATGGCTACACCTTC. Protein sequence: CAWSRHNYGYTF.

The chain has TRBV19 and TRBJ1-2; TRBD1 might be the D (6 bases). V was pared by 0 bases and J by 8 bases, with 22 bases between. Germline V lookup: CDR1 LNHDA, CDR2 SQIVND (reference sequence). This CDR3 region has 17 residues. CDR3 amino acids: CASSIDRFLGTPEGYTF. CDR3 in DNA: TGTGCCAGTAGTATAGATCGTTTTTTAGGGACACCCGAGGGCTACACCTTC.

CDR3 in DNA: TGTGCCAGCAGACCCGGGACTCTGACAACTAATGAAAAACTGTTTTTT. Translated, it gives CASRPGTLTTNEKLFF. J is TRBJ1-4 and V is TRBV25-1, with a possible D match to TRBD1 (5 bases). Germline V CDR1 and CDR2: MGHDK, SYGVNS. This CDR3 has 16 amino acids. Trimming shortened V by 6 bases and J by 0 bases, and 14 bases separated the two germline ends.

The CDR3 bases are TGTGCCAGCAGTTCCTCCCTCGGCTACACCTTC. Its protein is CASSSSLGYTF. The chain carries TRBV6-5 and TRBJ1-2, with D unclear. The germline gives CDR1 MNHEY, CDR2 SVGAGI. V dropped 4 bases and J dropped 8 bases, with 8 bases sitting between them. CDR3 length equals 11 residues.

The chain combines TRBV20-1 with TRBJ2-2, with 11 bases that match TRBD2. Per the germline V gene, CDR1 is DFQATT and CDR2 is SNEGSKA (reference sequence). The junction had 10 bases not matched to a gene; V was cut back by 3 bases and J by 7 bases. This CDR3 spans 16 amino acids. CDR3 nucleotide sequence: TGCAGTGCTAGTGCCTTAGCGGGAGGGTCTAACGGGGAGCTGTTTTTT. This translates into CSASALAGGSNGELFF.

The CDR3 DNA sequence: TGCGCCAGCAGCCTAGACAGGCCTACCTCTGGAAACACCATATATTTT. Translated, it gives CASSLDRPTSGNTIYF. The rearrangement uses TRBV4-1 and TRBJ1-3, with TRBD1 as a possible D gene (6 bases). The CDR3 length is 16 residues. Between the trimmed V and J ends, which lost 4 bases and 0 bases, there was a span of 13 bases. CDR1 is MGHRA and CDR2 is YSYEKL in the germline V gene.

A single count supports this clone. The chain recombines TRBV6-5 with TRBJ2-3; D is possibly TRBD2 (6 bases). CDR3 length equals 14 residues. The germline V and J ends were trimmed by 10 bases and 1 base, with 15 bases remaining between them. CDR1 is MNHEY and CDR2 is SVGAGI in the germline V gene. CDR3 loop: CATAAGKGTDTQYF. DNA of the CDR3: TGTGCCACAGCAGCGGGCAAGGGCACAGATACGCAGTATTTT.

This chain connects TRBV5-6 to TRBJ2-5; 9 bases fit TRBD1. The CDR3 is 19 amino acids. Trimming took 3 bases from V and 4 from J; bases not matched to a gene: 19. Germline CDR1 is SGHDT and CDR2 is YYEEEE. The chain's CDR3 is CASSSYNSPGQGWGETQYF. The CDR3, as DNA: TGTGCCAGCAGCTCCTATAATTCCCCGGGACAGGGTTGGGGAGAGACCCAGTACTTC.

The DNA of the CDR3 is TGTGCCAGCAGTTCAGGGGTCGGCTACACCTTC. Translating it yields CASSSGVGYTF. This chain joins TRBV6-5 and TRBJ1-2; a possible D gene is TRBD1 (6 bases). From germline, CDR1 is MNHEY and CDR2 SVGAGI. Trimming removed 4 bases from V and 8 bases from J, with 8 bases in between. The CDR3 contains 11 residues.

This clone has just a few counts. CDR3 amino acids: CASSERTGWWDGYTF. CDR3 nucleotides: TGTGCCAGCAGTGAACGGACAGGGTGGTGGGATGGCTACACCTTC. The chain links TRBV2 to TRBJ1-2; TRBD1 matches at 8 bases. Germline V lookup: CDR1 SNHLY, CDR2 FYNNEI. The length of the CDR3 is 15 residues. J was trimmed by 6 bases and V by 2 bases; bases with no gene match: 8.

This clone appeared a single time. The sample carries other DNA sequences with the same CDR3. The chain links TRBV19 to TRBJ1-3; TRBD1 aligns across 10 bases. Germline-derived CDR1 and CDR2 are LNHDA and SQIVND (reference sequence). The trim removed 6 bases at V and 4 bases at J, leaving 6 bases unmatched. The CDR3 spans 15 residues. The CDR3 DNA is TGTGCCAGTAGCCGACAGGGGGCGTCAGGAAACACCATATATTTT. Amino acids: CASSRQGASGNTIYF.

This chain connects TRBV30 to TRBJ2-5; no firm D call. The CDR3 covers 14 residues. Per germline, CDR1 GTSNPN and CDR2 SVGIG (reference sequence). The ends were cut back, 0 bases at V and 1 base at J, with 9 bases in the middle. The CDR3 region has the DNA TGTGCCTGGAGTGTACATCTGTTCCAAGAGACCCAGTACTTC. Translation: CAWSVHLFQETQYF.

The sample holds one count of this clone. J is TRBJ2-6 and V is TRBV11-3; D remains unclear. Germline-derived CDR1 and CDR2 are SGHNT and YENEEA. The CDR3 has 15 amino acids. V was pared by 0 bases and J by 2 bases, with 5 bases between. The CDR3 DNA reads TGTGCCAGCAGCTTAGAGGCAGCTGGGGCCAACGTCCTGACTTTC. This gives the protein CASSLEAAGANVLTF.

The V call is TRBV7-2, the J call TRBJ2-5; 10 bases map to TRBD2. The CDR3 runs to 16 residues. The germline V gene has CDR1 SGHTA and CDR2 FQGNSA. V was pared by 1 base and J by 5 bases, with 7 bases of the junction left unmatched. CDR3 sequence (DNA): TGTGCCAGCAGCTTAGGAGCGGGAGGGCCTGGGGAGACCCAGTACTTC. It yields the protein CASSLGAGGPGETQYF.

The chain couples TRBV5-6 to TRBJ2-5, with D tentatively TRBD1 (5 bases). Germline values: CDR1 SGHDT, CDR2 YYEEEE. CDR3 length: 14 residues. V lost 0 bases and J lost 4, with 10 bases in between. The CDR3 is CASSLGQGGETQYF. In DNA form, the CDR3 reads TGTGCCAGCAGCTTGGGCCAGGGTGGAGAGACCCAGTACTTC.

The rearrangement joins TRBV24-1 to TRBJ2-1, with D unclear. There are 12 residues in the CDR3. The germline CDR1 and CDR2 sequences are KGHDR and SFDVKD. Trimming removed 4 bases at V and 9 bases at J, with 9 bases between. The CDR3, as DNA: TGTGCCACCAGTGACCCAGGATCTGAGCAGTTCTTC. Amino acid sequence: CATSDPGSEQFF.

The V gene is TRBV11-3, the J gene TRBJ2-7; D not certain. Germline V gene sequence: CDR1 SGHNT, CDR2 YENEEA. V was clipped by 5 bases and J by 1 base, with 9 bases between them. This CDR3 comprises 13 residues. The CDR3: CASSPTRSYEQYF. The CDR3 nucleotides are TGTGCCAGCAGCCCAACCCGGTCCTACGAGCAGTACTTC.

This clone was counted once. CDR3 DNA: TGTGCCAGCAGCTCGGGACAGGGTGACTATGGCTACACCTTC. Encoded protein: CASSSGQGDYGYTF. J is TRBJ1-2 and V is TRBV9; 9 bases are a match to TRBD1. V was clipped by 4 bases and J by 3 bases; unmatched bases: 4. The CDR3 has 14 residues. Germline lookup yields CDR1 SGDLS and CDR2 YYNGEE.

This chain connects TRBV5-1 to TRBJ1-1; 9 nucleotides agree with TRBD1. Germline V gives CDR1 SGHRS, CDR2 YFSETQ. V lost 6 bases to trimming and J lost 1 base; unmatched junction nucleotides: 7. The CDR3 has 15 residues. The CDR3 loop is CASNLLTGGNTEAFF. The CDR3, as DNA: TGCGCCAGCAACCTCCTGACAGGGGGGAACACTGAAGCTTTCTTT.

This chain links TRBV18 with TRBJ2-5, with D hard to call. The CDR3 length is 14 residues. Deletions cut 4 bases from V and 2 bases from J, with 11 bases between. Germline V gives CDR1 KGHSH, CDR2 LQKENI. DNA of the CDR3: TGTGCCAGCTCACTCAATCGGTTGCAAGAGACCCAGTACTTC. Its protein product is CASSLNRLQETQYF.

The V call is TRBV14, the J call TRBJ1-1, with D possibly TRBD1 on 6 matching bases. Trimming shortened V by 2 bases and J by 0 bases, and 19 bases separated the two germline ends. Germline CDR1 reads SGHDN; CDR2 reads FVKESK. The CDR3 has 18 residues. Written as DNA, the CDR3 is TGTGCCAGCAGCCAATGGTTGGGGGGGGGACACCTGAACACTGAAGCTTTCTTT. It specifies CASSQWLGGGHLNTEAFF. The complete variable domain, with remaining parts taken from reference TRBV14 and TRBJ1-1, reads EAGVTQFPSHSVIEKGQTVTLRCDPISGHDNLYWYRRVMGKEIKFLLHFVKESKQDESGMPNNRFLAERTGGTYSTLKVQPAELEDSGVYFCASSQWLGGGHLNTEAFFGQGTRLTVV.